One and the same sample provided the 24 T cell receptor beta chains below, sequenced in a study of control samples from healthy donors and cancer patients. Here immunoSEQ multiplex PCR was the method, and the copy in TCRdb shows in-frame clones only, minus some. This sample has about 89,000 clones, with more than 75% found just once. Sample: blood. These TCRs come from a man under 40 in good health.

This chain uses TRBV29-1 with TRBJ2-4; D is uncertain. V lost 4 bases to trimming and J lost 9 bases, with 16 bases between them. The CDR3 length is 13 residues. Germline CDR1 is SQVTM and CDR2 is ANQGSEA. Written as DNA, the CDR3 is TGCAGCGTTGTCGACGCGGACCGGGCCATTCAGTACTTC. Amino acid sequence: CSVVDADRAIQYF.

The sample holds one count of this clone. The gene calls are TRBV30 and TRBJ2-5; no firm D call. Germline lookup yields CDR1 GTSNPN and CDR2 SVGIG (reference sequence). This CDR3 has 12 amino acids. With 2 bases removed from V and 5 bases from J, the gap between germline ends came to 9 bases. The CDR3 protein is CAWSTLGETQYF. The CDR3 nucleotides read TGTGCCTGGAGTACCCTAGGGGAGACCCAGTACTTC.

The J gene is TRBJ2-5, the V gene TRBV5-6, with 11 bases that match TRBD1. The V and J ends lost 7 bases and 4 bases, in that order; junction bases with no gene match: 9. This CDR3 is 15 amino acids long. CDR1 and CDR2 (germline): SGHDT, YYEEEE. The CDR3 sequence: CASARRGQGVETQYF. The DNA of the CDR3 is TGTGCCAGCGCAAGGCGGGGACAGGGGGTAGAGACCCAGTACTTC.

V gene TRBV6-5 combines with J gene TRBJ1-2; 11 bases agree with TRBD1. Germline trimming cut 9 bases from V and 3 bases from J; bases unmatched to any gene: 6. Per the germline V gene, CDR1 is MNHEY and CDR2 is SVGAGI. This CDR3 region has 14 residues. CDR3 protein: CASWGQGGHYGYTF. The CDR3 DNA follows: TGTGCCAGTTGGGGACAGGGGGGACACTATGGCTACACCTTC.

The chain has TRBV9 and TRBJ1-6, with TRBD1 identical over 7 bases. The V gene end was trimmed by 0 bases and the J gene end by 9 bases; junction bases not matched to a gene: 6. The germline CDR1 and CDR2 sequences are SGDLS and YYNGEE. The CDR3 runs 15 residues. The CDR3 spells CASSVDQGGGSPLHF. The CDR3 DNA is TGTGCCAGCAGCGTAGATCAGGGGGGAGGTTCACCCCTCCACTTT. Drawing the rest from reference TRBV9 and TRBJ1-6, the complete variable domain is DSGVTQTPKHLITATGQRVTLRCSPRSGDLSVYWYQQSLDQGLQFLIQYYNGEERAKGNILERFSAQQFPDLHSELNLSSLELGDSALYFCASSVDQGGGSPLHFGNGTRLTVT.

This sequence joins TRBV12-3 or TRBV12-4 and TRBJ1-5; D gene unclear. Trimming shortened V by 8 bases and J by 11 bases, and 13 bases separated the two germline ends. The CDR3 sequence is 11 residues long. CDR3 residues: CASSSFEAQHF. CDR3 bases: TGTGCCAGCTCCTCCTTCGAGGCCCAGCATTTT.

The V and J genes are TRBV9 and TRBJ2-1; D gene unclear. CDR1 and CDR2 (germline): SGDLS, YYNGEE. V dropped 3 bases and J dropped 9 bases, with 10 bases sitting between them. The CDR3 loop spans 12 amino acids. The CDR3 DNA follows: TGTGCCAGCAGCGCCCAAACAAGTGAGCAGTTCTTC. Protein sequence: CASSAQTSEQFF. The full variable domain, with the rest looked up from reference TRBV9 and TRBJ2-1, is DSGVTQTPKHLITATGQRVTLRCSPRSGDLSVYWYQQSLDQGLQFLIQYYNGEERAKGNILERFSAQQFPDLHSELNLSSLELGDSALYFCASSAQTSEQFFGPGTRLTVL.

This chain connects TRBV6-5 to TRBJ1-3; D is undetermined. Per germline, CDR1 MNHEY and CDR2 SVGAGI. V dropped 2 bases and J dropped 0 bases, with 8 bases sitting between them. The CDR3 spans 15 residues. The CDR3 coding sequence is TGTGCCAGCAGTTACGACGGTAACTCTGGAAACACCATATATTTT. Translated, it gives CASSYDGNSGNTIYF.

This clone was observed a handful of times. CDR3 in DNA: TGTGCCAGCAGCTATAGGGGGAACACTGAAGCTTTCTTT. It specifies CASSYRGNTEAFF. The rearrangement joins TRBV7-9 to TRBJ1-1; TRBD1 might be the D (5 bases). Germline CDR1 and CDR2: SEHNR and FQNEAQ (reference sequence). V was clipped by 4 bases and J by 1 base, with 7 bases between them. The CDR3 spans 13 residues.

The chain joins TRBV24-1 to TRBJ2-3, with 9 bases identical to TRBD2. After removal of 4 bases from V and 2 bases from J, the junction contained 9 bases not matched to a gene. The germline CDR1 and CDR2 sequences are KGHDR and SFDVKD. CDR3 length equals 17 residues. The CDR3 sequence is CATSDPSASGDTDTQYF. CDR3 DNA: TGTGCCACCAGTGACCCCTCGGCTAGCGGGGACACAGATACGCAGTATTTT.

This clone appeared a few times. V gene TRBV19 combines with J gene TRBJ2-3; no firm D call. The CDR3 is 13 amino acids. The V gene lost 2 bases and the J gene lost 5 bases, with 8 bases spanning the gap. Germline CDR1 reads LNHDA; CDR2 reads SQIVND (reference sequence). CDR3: CASSIYGGDTQYF. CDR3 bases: TGTGCCAGTAGTATATACGGCGGAGATACGCAGTATTTT.

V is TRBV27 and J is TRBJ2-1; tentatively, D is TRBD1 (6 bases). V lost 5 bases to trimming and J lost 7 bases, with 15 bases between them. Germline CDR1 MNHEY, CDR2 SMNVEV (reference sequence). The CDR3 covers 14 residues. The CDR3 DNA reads TGTGCCAGCAGTCTGACAGGTCCTAGGAATGAGCAGTTCTTC. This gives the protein CASSLTGPRNEQFF.

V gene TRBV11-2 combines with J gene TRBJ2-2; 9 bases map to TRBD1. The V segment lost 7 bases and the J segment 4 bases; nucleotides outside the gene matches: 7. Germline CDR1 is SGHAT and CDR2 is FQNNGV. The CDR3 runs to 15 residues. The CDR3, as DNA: TGTGCCAGCATGCCGGGACAGGGTTTCACCGGGGAGCTGTTTTTT. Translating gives CASMPGQGFTGELFF.

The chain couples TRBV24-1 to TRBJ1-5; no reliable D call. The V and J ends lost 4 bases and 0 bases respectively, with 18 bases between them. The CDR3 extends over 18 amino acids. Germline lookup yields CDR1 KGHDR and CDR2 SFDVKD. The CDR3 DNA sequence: TGTGCCACCAGTGACTCGACGAAAGGTTCAGATAGCAATCAGCCCCAGCATTTT. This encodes CATSDSTKGSDSNQPQHF.

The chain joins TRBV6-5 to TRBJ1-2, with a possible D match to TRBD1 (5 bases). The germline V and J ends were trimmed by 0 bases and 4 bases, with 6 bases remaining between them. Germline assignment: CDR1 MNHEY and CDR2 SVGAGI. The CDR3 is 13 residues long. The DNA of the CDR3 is TGTGCCAGCAGTTACTCGACAGCCTATGGCTACACCTTC. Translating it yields CASSYSTAYGYTF.

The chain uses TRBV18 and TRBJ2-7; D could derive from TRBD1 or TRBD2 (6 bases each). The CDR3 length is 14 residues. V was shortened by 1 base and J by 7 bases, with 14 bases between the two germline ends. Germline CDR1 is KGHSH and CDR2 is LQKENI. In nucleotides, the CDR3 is TGTGCCAGCTCACCACGGGGGGCCGGGTATGAGCAGTACGTC. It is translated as CASSPRGAGYEQYV.

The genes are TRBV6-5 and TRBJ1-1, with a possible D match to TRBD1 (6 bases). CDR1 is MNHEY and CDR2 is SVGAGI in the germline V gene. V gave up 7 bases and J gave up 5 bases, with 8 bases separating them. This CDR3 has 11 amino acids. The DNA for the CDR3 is TGTGCCAGCACCACAGGGACTGAAGCTTTCTTT. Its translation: CASTTGTEAFF.

In DNA form, the CDR3 reads TGTGCCAGCAGCGTAGGGACTAGCGGGGGGACCGGGGAGCTGTTTTTT. Protein sequence: CASSVGTSGGTGELFF. The gene calls are TRBV9 and TRBJ2-2, with TRBD2 matching over 14 bases. This CDR3 is built from 16 residues. V gave up 0 bases and J gave up 5 bases; unmatched junction bases: 0. Germline V gives CDR1 SGDLS, CDR2 YYNGEE.

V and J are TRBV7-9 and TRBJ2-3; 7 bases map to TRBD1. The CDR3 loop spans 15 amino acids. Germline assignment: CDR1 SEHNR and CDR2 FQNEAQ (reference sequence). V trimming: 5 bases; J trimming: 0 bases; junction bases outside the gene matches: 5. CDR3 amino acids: CASSRPGQSTDTQYF. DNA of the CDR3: TGTGCCAGCAGCCGCCCGGGACAGAGCACAGATACGCAGTATTTT. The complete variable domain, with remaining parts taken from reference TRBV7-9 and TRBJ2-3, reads DTGVSQNPRHKITKRGQNVTFRCDPISEHNRLYWYRQTLGQGPEFLTYFQNEAQLEKSRLLSDRFSAERPKGSFSTLEIQRTEQGDSAMYLCASSRPGQSTDTQYFGPGTRLTVL.

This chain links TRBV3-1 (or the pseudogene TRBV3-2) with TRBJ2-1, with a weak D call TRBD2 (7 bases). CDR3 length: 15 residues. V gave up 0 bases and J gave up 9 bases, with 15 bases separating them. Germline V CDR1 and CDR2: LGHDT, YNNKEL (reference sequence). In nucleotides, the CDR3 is TGTGCCAGCAGCCAAGACGTGGGGGGGCTTATTGAGCAGTTCTTC. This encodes CASSQDVGGLIEQFF.

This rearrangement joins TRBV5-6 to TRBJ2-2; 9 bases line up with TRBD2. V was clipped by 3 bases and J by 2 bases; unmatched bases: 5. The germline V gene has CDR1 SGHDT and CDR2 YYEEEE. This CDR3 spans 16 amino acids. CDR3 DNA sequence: TGTGCCAGCAGCTCGGCGGGGGGGCTTAACACCGGGGAGCTGTTTTTT. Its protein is CASSSAGGLNTGELFF.

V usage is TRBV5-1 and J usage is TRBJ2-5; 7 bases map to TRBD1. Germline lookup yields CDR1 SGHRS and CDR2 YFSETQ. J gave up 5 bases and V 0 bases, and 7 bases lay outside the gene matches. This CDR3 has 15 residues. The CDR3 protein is CASSLVPTGAETQYF. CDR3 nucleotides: TGCGCCAGCAGCTTGGTTCCTACAGGGGCTGAGACCCAGTACTTC.

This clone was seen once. The CDR3 DNA reads TGTGCCAGAAGCTCGAGACCGCTCGTCGGGGAGCTGTTTTTT. Amino acid sequence: CARSSRPLVGELFF. V gene TRBV5-3 combines with J gene TRBJ2-2; D is uncertain. TRBV5-3 is identified as an open reading frame with a role that is uncertain. The CDR3 spans 14 residues. V lost 3 bases and J 7 bases, leaving 13 bases between the germline ends.

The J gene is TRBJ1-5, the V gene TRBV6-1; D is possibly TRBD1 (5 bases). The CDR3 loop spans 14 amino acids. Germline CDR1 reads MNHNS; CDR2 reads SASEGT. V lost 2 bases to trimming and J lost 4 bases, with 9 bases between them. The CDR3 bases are TGTGCCAGCAGTGAAATCGGGGGGAATCAGCCCCAGCATTTT. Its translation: CASSEIGGNQPQHF.